This T cell receptor beta chain was sequenced in a study of T cells in Graves' hyperthyroidism and ophthalmopathy. Broader study findings: Most clonotypes expanded in the thyroid (above 0.001) were also present in blood.

Stability of Graves' hyperthyroidism was defined as absent ophthalmopathy progression within 18 months. Details on this clonotype: Its antigen remains unidentified.

The source material, RNA transcripts, was used to amplify TCR beta CDR3 regions. The HTBI primer set served for first-round RT-PCR of the TCR CDR3. TCRdb re-called the multiplex PCR reads with MiXCR, one entry per CDR3 protein. The table lists roughly 750,000 distinct CDR3 sequences, 16% of them singletons. Losses at the gene ends were 0 bases for V and 5 bases for J; bases not matched to a gene: 2. The CDR3 sequence is 14 residues long. Germline-derived CDR1 and CDR2 are DFQATT and SNEGSKA (reference sequence). V and J are TRBV20-1 and TRBJ1-1, with TRBD1 matching 11 bases. This TCR derives from a man aged 18 to 30 with Graves' hyperthyroidism. Sequences were obtained from blood. The chain's CDR3 is CSAREGTGGTEAFF. DNA of the CDR3: TGCAGTGCTAGAGAAGGGACAGGGGGGACTGAAGCTTTCTTT.